Below are 32 T cell receptor beta chains sequenced from a single sample in a study of post-analysis software for immune sequencing data. Built from TCR beta cDNA, the libraries had unique molecular identifiers in them. TCRdb recomputed calls from the PCR reads with MiXCR, one row per CDR3 protein. The repertoire holds hundreds of thousands of distinct CDR3 sequences, with 55% to 60% as singletons. Overall study results and limits: A few TRBV segments appeared more often in patients than in controls, and TRBV5-6, TRBV5-1 and TRBV20-1 were among these.

Their recognized antigens are unknown. The sequenced sample was blood. The receptors were gathered from a girl aged 2 to 10 with multiple sclerosis.

This clonotype has just a few counts. V and J are TRBV6-2 or TRBV6-3 and TRBJ1-1, with 7 bases lining up with TRBD1. This CDR3 is built from 14 residues. V was clipped by 5 bases and J by 4 bases; unmatched bases: 7. CDR1 and CDR2 (germline): MNHEY, SVGEGT. CDR3 bases: TGTGCCAGCAGTCTATCGACAGGGAGCACTGAAGCTTTCTTT. Amino acids: CASSLSTGSTEAFF.

This chain links TRBV7-2 with TRBJ2-7; a possible D gene is TRBD1 (6 bases). Germline V gives CDR1 SGHTA, CDR2 FQGNSA. Trimming removed 2 bases from V and 0 bases from J, with 14 bases in between. The CDR3 is 16 amino acids. The CDR3 protein is CASSLRDTPFSYEQYF. The CDR3 nucleotides read TGTGCCAGCAGCTTACGGGACACCCCTTTCTCCTACGAGCAGTACTTC.

Concerning this clonotype itself: A junction end diverges from the germline sequence, so it may reflect a read error. CDR3 nucleotide sequence: TGCGCCAGCAGCCAAGCGATGGTTAACTATGGCTACGCCTTC. Its protein product is CASSQAMVNYGYAF. The chain links TRBV4-1 to TRBJ1-2; D remains unclear. Per the germline V gene, CDR1 is MGHRA and CDR2 is YSYEKL. The CDR3 contains 14 residues.

The CDR3 nucleotides are TGCGCCAGCAGCCGAGGACTAGCGGGAGGAGAGCAAGAGACCCAGTACTTC. Translated, it gives CASSRGLAGGEQETQYF. This chain uses TRBV5-1 with TRBJ2-5; 14 nucleotides agree with TRBD2. CDR1 SGHRS and CDR2 YFSETQ come from the germline V gene. V was clipped by 4 bases and J by 2 bases; unmatched bases: 7. CDR3 length equals 17 residues.

There are a few counts of this clonotype. The chain joins TRBV2 to TRBJ2-7, with a tentative D call TRBD2 (6 bases). This CDR3 has 12 amino acids. Germline loops: CDR1 SNHLY, CDR2 FYNNEI. V gave up 10 bases and J gave up 6 bases, with 16 bases separating them. As DNA, the CDR3 is TGTGCCACAGCCCAGCGGGTCGGCGAGCAGTACTTC. This codes for CATAQRVGEQYF. Looking up the rest from reference TRBV2 and TRBJ2-7 gives the full variable domain: EPEVTQTPSHQVTQMGQEVILRCVPISNHLYFYWYRQILGQKVEFLVSFYNNEISEKSEIFDDQFSVERPDGSNFTLKIRSTKLEDSAMYFCATAQRVGEQYFGPGTRLTVT.

This clonotype was seen more than once but under ten times. The chain couples TRBV12-3 or TRBV12-4 to TRBJ2-7; 8 bases align to TRBD2. The CDR3 has 16 residues. With 2 bases clipped from V and 2 bases from J, the junction kept 8 bases outside the gene matches. The CDR3, as DNA: TGTGCCAGCAGTTTATACCCAGCGGGAGATCCCTACGAGCAGTACTTC. This encodes CASSLYPAGDPYEQYF.

This clonotype was seen a few times. CDR3 coding DNA: TGTGCCAGCAGCTTAATAGAAGAGACCCAGTACTTC. This codes for CASSLIEETQYF. The chain has TRBV7-9 and TRBJ2-5; D is unclear. Trimming removed 2 bases at V and 3 bases at J, with 4 bases between. This CDR3 has 12 residues. The germline CDR1 and CDR2 sequences are SEHNR and FQNEAQ (reference sequence).

The chain combines TRBV27 with TRBJ2-1; 7 bases are a match to TRBD2. The CDR3 totals 16 residues. The trim removed 8 bases at V and 4 bases at J, leaving 14 bases unmatched. Germline CDR1 is MNHEY and CDR2 is SMNVEV (reference sequence). The CDR3 loop is CASSEREGAGYNEQFF. Written as DNA, the CDR3 is TGTGCCAGCTCAGAGAGGGAGGGAGCGGGTTACAATGAGCAGTTCTTC.

The V and J genes are TRBV13 and TRBJ1-1; TRBD1 might be the D (5 bases). Germline V lookup: CDR1 PRHDT, CDR2 FYEKMQ (reference sequence). Trimming stripped 5 bases from V and 6 bases from J, with 10 bases between. This CDR3 has 12 residues. DNA of the CDR3: TGTGCCAGCAGCCCGGCGGGGCCTGAAGCTTTCTTT. Encoded protein: CASSPAGPEAFF.

The chain couples TRBV3-1 to TRBJ2-1, with unresolved D. V was shortened by 3 bases and J by 7 bases, with 7 bases between the two germline ends. The length of the CDR3 is 12 residues. Germline V gene lookup returns CDR1 LGHDT and CDR2 YNNKEL (reference sequence). The CDR3 nucleotides are TGTGCCAGCAGCCACCTGGTTAATGAGCAGTTCTTC. Its protein product is CASSHLVNEQFF.

V usage is TRBV27 and J usage is TRBJ2-1, with D possibly TRBD1 on 5 matching bases. The ends were cut back, 0 bases at V and 3 bases at J, with 9 bases in the middle. The CDR3 is 15 amino acids. Germline V CDR1 and CDR2: MNHEY, SMNVEV (reference sequence). The CDR3 sequence: CASSLSAGNYNEQFF. The CDR3 DNA reads TGTGCCAGCAGTTTATCGGCAGGGAACTACAATGAGCAGTTCTTC.

The J gene is TRBJ2-1, the V gene TRBV7-2; D may correspond to TRBD1 or TRBD2 (5 bases each). The germline gives CDR1 SGHTA, CDR2 FQGNSA. Deletions cut 1 base from V and 7 bases from J, with 14 bases between. The CDR3 contains 15 residues. As DNA, the CDR3 is TGTGCCAGCAGCTTAGGAGGGCAGGGACGTAATGAGCAGTTCTTC. Its protein product is CASSLGGQGRNEQFF.

This clonotype showed up just a few times. This chain links TRBV3-1 with TRBJ1-1; TRBD1 agrees at 8 bases. J lost 4 bases, V lost 4 bases, and 5 bases had no gene match. Looked up from germline, CDR1 is LGHDT and CDR2 is YNNKEL (reference sequence). This CDR3 is built from 14 residues. The CDR3 region is CASSLRDRSTEAFF. In DNA form, the CDR3 reads TGTGCCAGCAGCCTCCGGGACAGGAGCACTGAAGCTTTCTTT.

In its sample, this clonotype was seen a few times. V gene TRBV20-1 combines with J gene TRBJ2-3; 9 bases line up with TRBD2. The CDR3 extends over 13 amino acids. In germline, CDR1 is DFQATT, CDR2 SNEGSKA (reference sequence). The junction had 7 bases not matched to a gene; V was cut back by 2 bases and J by 10 bases. CDR3 residues: CSARPASGAAQYF. The CDR3 nucleotides read TGCAGTGCTAGACCAGCTAGCGGGGCGGCGCAGTATTTT.

The chain couples TRBV6-1 to TRBJ2-7, with TRBD2 as a possible D gene (7 bases). Trimming pared 2 bases from V and 2 bases from J, leaving 19 bases between. This CDR3 spans 17 amino acids. The V gene's germline CDR1 is MNHNS and CDR2 SASEGT. The CDR3 DNA reads TGTGCCAGCAGTGAATTCGGTTCCGGGGGGCGTCCCTACGAGCAGTACTTC. The encoded protein is CASSEFGSGGRPYEQYF.

V and J are TRBV20-1 and TRBJ2-1; 9 positions match TRBD2. Germline trimming cut 5 bases from V and 2 bases from J; bases unmatched to any gene: 7. There are 15 residues in the CDR3. Germline V gene data show CDR1 as DFQATT and CDR2 as SNEGSKA (reference sequence). CDR3 in DNA: TGCAGTGCTTCGTCTAGCGGGATCCCCTACAATGAGCAGTTCTTC. This translates into CSASSSGIPYNEQFF.

V is TRBV3-1 and J is TRBJ2-3; TRBD1 matches at 9 bases. The germline V gene encodes CDR1 LGHDT and CDR2 YNNKEL (reference sequence). This CDR3 has 17 residues. The V and J ends lost 2 bases and 1 base, in that order; junction bases with no gene match: 7. The CDR3, as DNA: TGTGCCAGCAGCCAACTCTGGGGACAGGGAGGCACAGATACGCAGTATTTT. This translates into CASSQLWGQGGTDTQYF.

The chain couples TRBV6-5 to TRBJ2-1; TRBD2 matches 9 bases. V was clipped by 6 bases and J by 4 bases; unmatched bases: 10. Germline V lookup: CDR1 MNHEY, CDR2 SVGAGI. The CDR3 totals 16 residues. This chain's CDR3 is CASRGGGANSYNEQFF. Written as DNA, the CDR3 is TGTGCCAGCAGGGGCGGGGGGGCGAATTCGTACAATGAGCAGTTCTTC.

The chain couples TRBV5-1 to TRBJ2-5; tentatively, D is TRBD1 (5 bases). CDR1 SGHRS and CDR2 YFSETQ come from the germline V gene. The V and J ends lost 0 bases and 2 bases respectively, with 8 bases between them. There are 14 residues in the CDR3. For the CDR3, the DNA is TGCGCCAGCAGCTTGGACCCAGGGCAAGAGACCCAGTACTTC. Translated, it gives CASSLDPGQETQYF.

V is TRBV24-1 and J is TRBJ2-1, with 9 bases lining up with TRBD1. Per the germline V gene, CDR1 is KGHDR and CDR2 is SFDVKD. Germline trimming cut 3 bases from V and 8 bases from J; bases unmatched to any gene: 10. The length of the CDR3 is 16 residues. Here the CDR3 reads CATSDRATGGRDEQFF. DNA for the CDR3: TGTGCCACCAGTGATCGCGCTACAGGGGGCCGCGATGAGCAGTTCTTC.

V is TRBV6-5 and J is TRBJ1-1; no reliable D call. Germline loops: CDR1 MNHEY, CDR2 SVGAGI. The V end was cut by 2 bases, the J end by 1 base, with 8 bases between. There are 14 residues in the CDR3. CDR3 bases: TGTGCCAGCAGTTACCGCCGACAGAACACTGAAGCTTTCTTT. It yields the protein CASSYRRQNTEAFF.

This clonotype turned up a few times. Here the CDR3 DNA reads TGTGCCAGCAGTTTAGGTCTGCGGGGGTACAATGAGCAGTTCTTC. The encoded protein is CASSLGLRGYNEQFF. V gene TRBV27 combines with J gene TRBJ2-1; TRBD2 aligns across 7 bases. The V gene's germline CDR1 is MNHEY and CDR2 SMNVEV (reference sequence). J gave up 4 bases and V 2 bases, and 5 bases lay outside the gene matches. The CDR3 is 15 amino acids.

The chain recombines TRBV14 with TRBJ2-7; 10 bases match TRBD2. Germline trimming cut 3 bases from V and 0 bases from J; bases unmatched to any gene: 5. The germline V gene encodes CDR1 SGHDN and CDR2 FVKESK. The CDR3 length is 16 residues. The chain's CDR3 is CASSHVIAGGSYEQYF. The CDR3 DNA reads as TGTGCCAGCAGCCATGTTATAGCGGGAGGCTCCTACGAGCAGTACTTC.

The chain has TRBV10-3 and TRBJ1-2, with TRBD1 identical over 8 bases. The CDR3 length is 13 residues. The V segment lost 7 bases and the J segment 8 bases; nucleotides outside the gene matches: 9. The germline V gene has CDR1 ENHRY and CDR2 SYGVKD. The CDR3 region is CAIMYGTGRGYTF. CDR3 nucleotides: TGTGCCATCATGTATGGGACAGGTCGGGGCTACACCTTC.

This clonotype has just a few counts. The genes are TRBV20-1 and TRBJ2-1; D is possibly TRBD2 (7 bases). The CDR3 has 13 residues. V was shortened by 6 bases and J by 9 bases, with 18 bases between the two germline ends. Germline CDR1 is DFQATT and CDR2 is SNEGSKA (reference sequence). The CDR3 DNA sequence: TGCAGTGCCCGACCTGGACTAGGGGGTGAGCAGTTCTTC. It yields the protein CSARPGLGGEQFF.

The genes are TRBV19 and TRBJ2-7, with a possible D match to TRBD1 (6 bases). Deletions cut 3 bases from V and 3 bases from J, with 24 bases between. The V gene's germline CDR1 is LNHDA and CDR2 SQIVND (reference sequence). The CDR3 is 18 amino acids. The CDR3 region has the DNA TGTGCCAGTAGTATCGGGGCCACAGGGTCACGGGGCTACTACGAGCAGTACTTC. Translated: CASSIGATGSRGYYEQYF.

The chain uses TRBV7-2 and TRBJ2-3, with 8 bases that match TRBD1. There are 20 residues in the CDR3. V was clipped by 2 bases and J by 4 bases; unmatched bases: 20. Germline CDR1 reads SGHTA; CDR2 reads FQGNSA. CDR3 nucleotides: TGTGCCAGCAGCTTAAAGGGGGACAGGTCCTTGAGGGTTCGAGCAGATACGCAGTATTTT. This sequence encodes CASSLKGDRSLRVRADTQYF. The whole variable domain, filled in from reference TRBV7-2 and TRBJ2-3, reads GAGVSQSPSNKVTEKGKDVELRCDPISGHTALYWYRQSLGQGLEFLIYFQGNSAPDKSGLPSDRFSAERTGGSVSTLTIQRTQQEDSAVYLCASSLKGDRSLRVRADTQYFGPGTRLTVL.

This clonotype has just a few counts. The rearrangement links TRBV29-1 to TRBJ2-1; tentatively, D is TRBD2 (6 bases). Germline assignment: CDR1 SQVTM and CDR2 ANQGSEA. The V end lost 6 bases, the J end lost 4 bases, and 10 bases lay between the germline ends. The CDR3 consists of 12 residues. The CDR3 here is CSVRDSYNEQFF. CDR3 nucleotide sequence: TGCAGCGTCCGGGACTCTTACAATGAGCAGTTCTTC.

This rearrangement joins TRBV29-1 to TRBJ2-1, with 10 bases matching TRBD2. This CDR3 is 16 amino acids long. Germline loops: CDR1 SQVTM, CDR2 ANQGSEA. J gave up 7 bases and V 7 bases, and 16 bases lay outside the gene matches. CDR3 DNA: TGCAGCGCTGGACGTCTAGCGGGAGTTATGGGGAATGAGCAGTTCTTC. Translating it yields CSAGRLAGVMGNEQFF.

The chain has TRBV6-6 and TRBJ1-5; possibly TRBD1 for D (5 bases). CDR3 length: 13 amino acids. Germline V gives CDR1 MNHNY, CDR2 SVGAGI (reference sequence). The CDR3 nucleotides read TGTGTTACGGGGGTGGGACGCAATCAGCCCCAGCATTTT. Protein product: CVTGVGRNQPQHF.

The chain couples TRBV5-1 to TRBJ2-1; maybe TRBD2 (5 bases). The J call may be mistaken, given a closer DNA end match to TRBJ2-7. The CDR3 runs 14 residues. Germline loops: CDR1 SGHRS, CDR2 YFSETQ. CDR3 DNA: TGCGCCAGCAGCCCCCTGGACCCCCGCGGGGAGCAGTACTTC. Its protein product is CASSPLDPRGEQYF.

This clonotype was recorded a few times. The gene calls are TRBV7-2 and TRBJ1-5; D is unclear. Germline assignment: CDR1 SGHTA and CDR2 FQGNSA. V was shortened by 1 base and J by 4 bases, with 5 bases between the two germline ends. The CDR3 has 13 residues. In DNA, the CDR3 is TGTGCCAGCAGCTTAGAAGCTAATCAGCCCCAGCATTTT. As protein: CASSLEANQPQHF.